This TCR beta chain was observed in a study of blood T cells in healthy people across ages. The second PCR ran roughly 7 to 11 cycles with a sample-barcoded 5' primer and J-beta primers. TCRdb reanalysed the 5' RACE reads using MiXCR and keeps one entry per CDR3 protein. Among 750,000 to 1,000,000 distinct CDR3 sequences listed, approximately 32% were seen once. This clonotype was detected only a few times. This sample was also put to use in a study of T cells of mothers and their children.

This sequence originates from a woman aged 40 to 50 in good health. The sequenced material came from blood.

The chain's CDR3 is CASNKGRNTEAFF. DNA for the CDR3: TGTGCCAGCAACAAAGGACGGAACACTGAAGCTTTCTTT. This rearrangement joins TRBV28 to TRBJ1-1; D is unclear. Trimming took off 7 bases at V and 1 base at J, with 10 bases between the two ends. Germline CDR1 is MDHEN and CDR2 is SYDVKM. The CDR3 has 13 amino acids.